The next 20 T cell receptor beta chains were all read from a single sample in a study of cytomegalovirus exposure and HLA in healthy donors (dated by TCRdb to the late 2010s). Library preparation was by the immunoSEQ multiplex PCR assay. For the multiplex PCR, a mixture combining 60 forward primers for TCR Vbeta segments and 13 reverse primers for TCR Jbeta segments was used. The source is immuneACCESS, and TCRdb retained only in-frame sequences with V and J called. Part of the clones is not carried over; for the studies checked, unresolved V genes explain less than half of this, and the remainder is unexplained. In all, the sample holds 150,000 or so clones, and over 75% of those were seen once. The top ten clonotypes cover about 2.2% of the sample. What was sequenced was PBMCs. The receptors derive from a man in his fifties in good health and CMV-seronegative.

The chain uses TRBV28 and TRBJ1-1; TRBD1 matches at 11 bases. Germline-derived CDR1 and CDR2 are MDHEN and SYDVKM. The CDR3 consists of 15 residues. The ends lost 6 bases at V and 4 bases at J; junction bases unmatched: 7. The CDR3 DNA reads TGTGCCAGCAGCGTAGCTGGGACAGGGGGCACTGAAGCTTTCTTT. It translates to CASSVAGTGGTEAFF.

This rearrangement joins TRBV27 to TRBJ1-5; no firm D call. Trimming pared 4 bases from V and 7 bases from J, leaving 8 bases between. The CDR3 length is 12 residues. Germline assignment: CDR1 MNHEY and CDR2 SMNVEV (reference sequence). CDR3 amino acids: CASSSPGQPQHF. In nucleotides, the CDR3 is TGTGCCAGCAGTTCTCCGGGACAGCCCCAGCATTTT.

On this clone itself: The sample holds other DNA sequences that translate to the same CDR3. The chain employs TRBV5-6 and TRBJ2-5, with 11 bases fitting TRBD2. The CDR3 length is 17 residues. From germline, CDR1 is SGHDT and CDR2 YYEEEE. V lost 1 base, J lost 0 bases, and 5 bases stayed unmatched. The CDR3 is CASSLRASGRNQETQYF. CDR3 sequence (DNA): TGTGCCAGCAGCTTGAGGGCTAGCGGGAGGAACCAAGAGACCCAGTACTTC.

V usage is TRBV5-5 and J usage is TRBJ1-1; D unresolved. The CDR3 extends over 13 amino acids. With 4 bases removed from V and 0 bases from J, the gap between germline ends came to 7 bases. Germline lookup yields CDR1 SGHKS and CDR2 YYEKEE (reference sequence). In DNA, the CDR3 is TGTGCCAGCAGCCGGTCCCTGAACACTGAAGCTTTCTTT. This sequence encodes CASSRSLNTEAFF. The full variable domain, rest sourced from reference TRBV5-5 and TRBJ1-1, is DAGVTQSPTHLIKTRGQQVTLRCSPISGHKSVSWYQQVLGQGPQFIFQYYEKEERGRGNFPDRFSARQFPNYSSELNVNALLLGDSALYLCASSRSLNTEAFFGQGTRLTVV.

This chain links TRBV19 with TRBJ2-2; TRBD1 agrees at 7 bases. V shed 9 bases and J 0 bases; nucleotides not matched to a gene: 4. Germline values: CDR1 LNHDA, CDR2 SQIVND (reference sequence). CDR3 length equals 14 residues. The CDR3 nucleotides are TGTGCCAGCAGACAGGGACCGAACACCGGGGAGCTGTTTTTT. As protein: CASRQGPNTGELFF.

The chain links TRBV18 to TRBJ2-1, with 11 bases that match TRBD1. The length of the CDR3 is 15 residues. Trimming removed 5 bases from V and 7 bases from J; junction bases left unmatched: 7. Germline assignment: CDR1 KGHSH and CDR2 LQKENI. CDR3 coding DNA: TGTGCCAGCTCAATCGGACAGGGGGCTGAAAATGAGCAGTTCTTC. This codes for CASSIGQGAENEQFF.

The V and J genes are TRBV28 and TRBJ2-4, with D possibly being TRBD2 (6 bases). The ends were cut back, 6 bases at V and 0 bases at J, with 12 bases in the middle. This CDR3 is 15 amino acids long. Germline V gene lookup returns CDR1 MDHEN and CDR2 SYDVKM. DNA for the CDR3: TGTGCCAGCAGAGGACGGGGACTAGCCAAAAACATTCAGTACTTC. Translating it yields CASRGRGLAKNIQYF.

This chain uses TRBV28 with TRBJ1-2; D remains ambiguous. V lost 10 bases to trimming and J lost 8 bases, with 20 bases between them. Germline values: CDR1 MDHEN, CDR2 SYDVKM. CDR3 length: 13 residues. In DNA form, the CDR3 reads TGTGCCACGCTTAGGGCTCGGGATCTCGGCTACACCTTC. It is translated as CATLRARDLGYTF.

This clone was recorded a few times. The rearrangement links TRBV7-8 to TRBJ1-1, with a tentative D call TRBD1 (5 bases). This CDR3 comprises 15 residues. V lost 3 bases, J lost 5 bases, and 16 bases lay in between. Per germline, CDR1 SGHVS and CDR2 FQNEAQ. CDR3 sequence reads: CASSFASGGGTEAFF. As DNA, the CDR3 is TGTGCCAGCAGCTTTGCGTCGGGGGGTGGAACTGAAGCTTTCTTT.

V gene TRBV5-1 combines with J gene TRBJ1-2; 9 bases line up with TRBD1. Trimming at V came to 0 bases and at J to 6 bases, leaving 18 bases not matched to a gene. Germline V gene data show CDR1 as SGHRS and CDR2 as YFSETQ. The CDR3 has 19 residues. The CDR3: CASSLVAGTGQGVVHGYTF. CDR3 DNA sequence: TGCGCCAGCAGCTTGGTTGCGGGTACGGGACAGGGTGTGGTGCATGGCTACACCTTC.

V is TRBV19 and J is TRBJ1-1; the match to TRBD1 covers 8 bases. CDR3 size: 14 residues. The V and J ends lost 5 bases and 6 bases, in that order; junction bases with no gene match: 8. The germline V gene has CDR1 LNHDA and CDR2 SQIVND (reference sequence). DNA for the CDR3: TGTGCCAGTAGTGCTAGACAGGGGATAGCTGAAGCTTTCTTT. This sequence encodes CASSARQGIAEAFF.

The chain employs TRBV4-1 and TRBJ2-1; tentatively, D is TRBD1 (5 bases). The CDR3 has 13 amino acids. V was clipped by 8 bases and J by 5 bases, with 13 bases between them. Germline V CDR1 and CDR2: MGHRA, YSYEKL. As DNA, the CDR3 is TGCGCCAGCTCTAGGGGCGAGCACAATGAGCAGTTCTTC. Protein sequence: CASSRGEHNEQFF.

On this clone itself: In the same sample, other DNA sequences code for this CDR3. The gene calls are TRBV7-2 and TRBJ1-1; D uncertain. Trimming shortened V by 0 bases and J by 0 bases, and 5 bases separated the two germline ends. CDR1 is SGHTA, CDR2 FQGNSA, per germline. The CDR3 has 14 residues. CDR3 coding DNA: TGTGCCAGCAGCTTAGCGGACTTGAACACTGAAGCTTTCTTT. As protein: CASSLADLNTEAFF.

V and J are TRBV25-1 and TRBJ1-2, with TRBD1 as a possible D gene (5 bases). Between the trimmed V and J ends, which lost 0 bases and 7 bases, there was a span of 12 bases. CDR3 size: 14 residues. In germline, CDR1 is MGHDK, CDR2 SYGVNS. The DNA of the CDR3 is TGTGCCAGCAGTGAATATCATAGGGGAAGTGGCTACACCTTC. Its protein is CASSEYHRGSGYTF.

The rearrangement links TRBV2 to TRBJ2-6; 9 bases match TRBD1. The CDR3 runs to 18 residues. V lost 4 bases, J lost 0 bases, and 7 bases stayed unmatched. The germline gives CDR1 SNHLY, CDR2 FYNNEI. As DNA, the CDR3 is TGTGCCAGCAGTGTAGGGACAGGGTGGGACTCTGGGGCCAACGTCCTGACTTTC. Protein product: CASSVGTGWDSGANVLTF.

This chain joins TRBV4-2 and TRBJ2-1; 11 bases line up with TRBD2. Germline V lookup: CDR1 LGHNA, CDR2 YNFKEQ. The V and J ends lost 0 bases and 0 bases, in that order; junction bases with no gene match: 10. CDR3 length: 20 amino acids. For the CDR3, the DNA is TGTGCCAGCAGCCAAGAAACTAGCGGGAGTACGTGGACCTCCTACAATGAGCAGTTCTTC. As protein: CASSQETSGSTWTSYNEQFF.

The chain couples TRBV7-9 to TRBJ2-5; tentative D call: TRBD2 (6 bases). The germline V and J ends were trimmed by 5 bases and 2 bases, with 9 bases remaining between them. CDR1 is SEHNR, CDR2 FQNEAQ, per germline (reference sequence). The CDR3 spans 13 residues. CDR3 coding DNA: TGTGCCAGCAGCCGGAGCGGGCAAGAGACCCAGTACTTC. It encodes CASSRSGQETQYF. Full variable domain (rest looked up from reference TRBV7-9 and TRBJ2-5): DTGVSQNPRHKITKRGQNVTFRCDPISEHNRLYWYRQTLGQGPEFLTYFQNEAQLEKSRLLSDRFSAERPKGSFSTLEIQRTEQGDSAMYLCASSRSGQETQYFGPGTRLLVL.

V gene TRBV30 combines with J gene TRBJ2-7, with D perhaps matching TRBD1 (5 bases). Germline V CDR1 and CDR2: GTSNPN, SVGIG (reference sequence). This CDR3 region has 13 residues. The V end lost 3 bases, the J end lost 2 bases, and 11 bases lay between the germline ends. The CDR3 coding sequence is TGTGCCTGGAGGCAGACAGCCACCTACGAGCAGTACTTC. Amino acid sequence: CAWRQTATYEQYF.

The gene calls are TRBV4-1 and TRBJ1-1; D is uncertain. Germline V gives CDR1 MGHRA, CDR2 YSYEKL. Trimming removed 2 bases at V and 1 base at J, with 11 bases between. This CDR3 has 15 residues. The CDR3 DNA reads TGCGCCAGCAGCCAACACAACGCCGAGAACACTGAAGCTTTCTTT. Translating gives CASSQHNAENTEAFF.

V gene TRBV4-1 combines with J gene TRBJ2-1; tentative D call: TRBD1 (5 bases). CDR1 is MGHRA and CDR2 is YSYEKL in the germline V gene. V lost 1 base and J 4 bases, leaving 8 bases between the germline ends. The CDR3 totals 14 residues. The DNA for the CDR3 is TGCGCCAGCAGCCAAGGAGACAGATACAATGAGCAGTTCTTC. Its protein product is CASSQGDRYNEQFF.